The rows below give T cell receptor beta chains drawn from one sample of a study of regulatory T cells in long-lasting Graves disease. One entry per CDR3 protein results from TCRdb running MiXCR on the multiplex PCR reads. The sample has about 420,000 distinct CDR3 sequences; around 20% are singletons. The input for sequencing was peripheral blood mononuclear cells (PBMCs), taken when the disease was refractory, from a patient treated with antithyroid drugs. All receptors derive from a female donor with Graves disease. CDR3s include the opening cysteine and the closing phenylalanine or tryptophan. D genes are given only for firm matches. Expanded clones are given a class, and other clones once, few, many or no size at all.

V: TRBV5-6; length: 13; size: once; D: -; J: TRBJ1-1; DNA: TGTGCCAGCAGCTTCCCGGGCTCATCTGAAGCTTTCTTT; CDR3: CASSFPGSSEAFF
V: TRBV18; length: 16; size: -; D: TRBD2; J: TRBJ2-7; DNA: TGTGCCAGCTCACCAGAGGGACTAGCGGGATGGTACGAGCAGTACTTC; CDR3: CASSPEGLAGWYEQYF
V: TRBV12-3/TRBV12-4; length: 14; size: many; D: -; J: TRBJ1-5; DNA: TGTGCCAGCAGTTTAAACTCCGGTATTCAGCCCCAGCATTTT; CDR3: CASSLNSGIQPQHF
V: TRBV27; length: 15; size: few; D: TRBD2; J: TRBJ2-7; DNA: TGTGCCAGCAGCTCAATTGTGGGAGGGCCTCACGAGCAGTACTTC; CDR3: CASSSIVGGPHEQYF
V: TRBV12-3/TRBV12-4; length: 13; size: few; D: -; J: TRBJ1-5; DNA: TGTGCCAGCAGCCTCAGGGGAGGCTCGCCCCAGCATTTT; CDR3: CASSLRGGSPQHF
V: TRBV29-1; length: 13; size: -; D: -; J: TRBJ2-7; DNA: TGCAGCGTAGCCACAGGGCTACTTTACGAGCAGTACTTC; CDR3: CSVATGLLYEQYF
V: TRBV7-2; length: 16; size: -; D: -; J: TRBJ2-2; DNA: TGTGCCAGCCTAAAGGGCAGCAGCCCGGACACCGGGGAGCTGTTTTTT; CDR3: CASLKGSSPDTGELFF
V: TRBV15; length: 12; size: -; D: -; J: TRBJ1-1; DNA: TGTGCCACAGGCAAAGGGGTCGCTGAAGCTTTCTTT; CDR3: CATGKGVAEAFF
V: TRBV18; length: 15; size: -; D: TRBD1; J: TRBJ1-5; DNA: TGTGCCAGCTCACCGGGACAGGCCCGCAATCAGCCCCAGCATTTT; CDR3: CASSPGQARNQPQHF
V: TRBV29-1; length: 13; size: -; D: -; J: TRBJ1-1; DNA: TGCAGCATTGGCAGGGAGTGGAACACTGAAGTTTTCTTT; CDR3: CSIGREWNTEVFF
V: TRBV11-2; length: 15; size: many; D: TRBD1; J: TRBJ2-5; DNA: TGTGCCAGCAGCTTAACGGACAGGGCTCCGTGGACCCAGTACTTC; CDR3: CASSLTDRAPWTQYF
V: TRBV19; length: 14; size: few; D: -; J: TRBJ2-7; DNA: TGTGCCAGTAGTATAAGGGGACAAGCCTACGAGCAGTACTTC; CDR3: CASSIRGQAYEQYF